The 16 T cell receptor beta chains presented below share a single source sample, sequenced in a study of TIL therapy for anti-PD-1-resistant metastatic lung cancer. This was the immunoSEQ v3 assay. Data came from immunoSEQ multiplex PCR; TCRdb stores just in-frame clones and leaves some out. The sample carries about 20,000 clones, roughly four fifths recorded once. The time point: pre-treatment sample, taken before nivolumab and TIL therapy. The sequencing here drew on blood, taken at baseline. These receptors were taken from a person aged 25 to 85 with non-small cell lung cancer.

The genes are TRBV28 and TRBJ1-1; TRBD1 might be the D (6 bases). In germline, CDR1 is MDHEN, CDR2 SYDVKM. V lost 6 bases and J 0 bases, leaving 17 bases between the germline ends. This CDR3 is 16 amino acids long. The CDR3 sequence: CASSLGGGAVNTEAFF. DNA of the CDR3: TGTGCCAGCAGCCTAGGGGGAGGGGCGGTGAACACTGAAGCTTTCTTT.

This rearrangement joins TRBV11-2 to TRBJ1-2; perhaps TRBD1 as D (6 bases). V was trimmed by 4 bases and J by 4 bases, leaving 19 bases between them. Germline CDR1 and CDR2: SGHAT and FQNNGV. The CDR3 spans 16 residues. The CDR3 coding sequence is TGTGCCAGCAGCTCGAGTTATCAACAGGGAATCTATGGCTACACCTTC. The encoded protein is CASSSSYQQGIYGYTF.

V gene TRBV9 combines with J gene TRBJ2-7; 10 positions agree with TRBD1. V shed 0 bases, J shed 12 bases, and the junction held 6 bases outside the gene matches. Per germline, CDR1 SGDLS and CDR2 YYNGEE. The CDR3 is 13 amino acids. CDR3 nucleotides: TGTGCCAGCAGCGTAGAAGGGACAGGGGCCCCGTACTTC. Translating it yields CASSVEGTGAPYF.

This clone was found once. The chain is built from TRBV7-2 and TRBJ2-7; no clear D gene. This CDR3 region has 11 residues. The V end was cut by 3 bases, the J end by 7 bases, with 7 bases between. Germline loops: CDR1 SGHTA, CDR2 FQGNSA. The CDR3: CASSLAGEQYF. DNA for the CDR3: TGTGCCAGCAGCTTGGCCGGAGAGCAGTACTTC.

The J gene is TRBJ1-1, the V gene TRBV28; no clear D gene. Germline CDR1 MDHEN, CDR2 SYDVKM. Trimming took 10 bases from V and 1 from J, leaving 16 bases between them. The CDR3 spans 14 residues. CDR3 bases: TGTGCCACCTCCCCTCTCCAGGCGAACACTGAAGCTTTCTTT. Its translation: CATSPLQANTEAFF.

J is TRBJ2-1 and V is TRBV5-1, with 8 positions matching TRBD2. Germline lookup yields CDR1 SGHRS and CDR2 YFSETQ. The CDR3 has 20 residues. Germline trimming cut 1 base from V and 0 bases from J; bases unmatched to any gene: 15. The CDR3 loop reads CASSLTLGLAGKSSYNEQFF. DNA of the CDR3: TGCGCCAGCAGCTTGACCCTGGGGCTAGCGGGTAAAAGCTCCTACAATGAGCAGTTCTTC.

The chain employs TRBV5-1 and TRBJ1-2; possible D gene TRBD1, 5 bases. Germline V gives CDR1 SGHRS, CDR2 YFSETQ. The CDR3 consists of 16 residues. V was cut by 4 bases and J by 1 base, with 17 bases left in between. The CDR3, as DNA: TGCGCCAGCAGCCCAACGGCAGACAGCGTTAACTATGGCTACACCTTC. Translating gives CASSPTADSVNYGYTF.

The DNA for the CDR3 is TGTGCCAGCAGCTTAGAGGCCGCAGGGCGTGTGTGGTCACCCCTCCACTTT. Translation: CASSLEAAGRVWSPLHF. The chain carries TRBV11-2 and TRBJ1-6, with D maybe TRBD1 (5 bases). V was clipped by 0 bases and J by 10 bases, with 19 bases between them. Germline-derived CDR1 and CDR2 are SGHAT and FQNNGV. This CDR3 is 17 amino acids long.

This chain connects TRBV5-4 to TRBJ1-1; D is perhaps TRBD1 (6 bases). CDR3 length: 13 amino acids. Germline values: CDR1 SGHNT, CDR2 YYREEE (reference sequence). Trimming cost V 3 bases and J 1 base, with 7 bases left between them. The CDR3, as DNA: TGTGCCAGCAGCTCGACAGGGAACACTGAAGCTTTCTTT. Amino acids: CASSSTGNTEAFF.

This chain joins TRBV4-2 and TRBJ1-5, with 7 bases that match TRBD1. The CDR3 covers 14 residues. The trim removed 4 bases at V and 3 bases at J, leaving 3 bases unmatched. From germline, CDR1 is LGHNA and CDR2 YNFKEQ. The CDR3 coding sequence is TGTGCCAGCAGCCTAGGGACAGACAATCAGCCCCAGCATTTT. Amino acid sequence: CASSLGTDNQPQHF.

V is TRBV27 and J is TRBJ2-1, with TRBD2 matching over 13 bases. V was pared by 5 bases and J by 4 bases, with 2 bases of the junction left unmatched. Germline CDR1 reads MNHEY; CDR2 reads SMNVEV (reference sequence). CDR3 length equals 15 residues. CDR3 residues: CASSVLAGGYNEQFF. The CDR3 DNA reads as TGTGCCAGCAGTGTACTAGCGGGAGGGTACAATGAGCAGTTCTTC.

The rearrangement uses TRBV6-5 and TRBJ2-7; 8 bases match TRBD1. Germline V gene lookup returns CDR1 MNHEY and CDR2 SVGAGI. This CDR3 has 15 residues. J lost 3 bases, V lost 3 bases, and 7 bases had no gene match. CDR3 nucleotide sequence: TGTGCCAGCAGTTATCGCGACAGGGGAGGCTACGAGCAGTACTTC. It translates to CASSYRDRGGYEQYF.

The CDR3 region has the DNA TGTGCCACCAGCAGAGGTGGAGGCAGGCTAGTTTCCTACGAGCAGTACTTC. Its translation is CATSRGGGRLVSYEQYF. The rearrangement links TRBV15 to TRBJ2-7, with D tentatively TRBD2 (5 bases). The CDR3 is 17 amino acids. The germline gives CDR1 LNHNV, CDR2 YYDKDF (reference sequence). Deletions cut 1 base from V and 1 base from J, with 17 bases between.

The genes are TRBV2 and TRBJ1-4; D might be TRBD1 (6 bases). This CDR3 contains 14 residues. The germline V gene has CDR1 SNHLY and CDR2 FYNNEI. Deletions cut 7 bases from V and 4 bases from J, with 13 bases between. CDR3 DNA: TGTGCCAGCAAGGCGACAGGAATTAATGAAAAACTGTTTTTT. The encoded protein is CASKATGINEKLFF.

This sequence joins TRBV6-4 and TRBJ2-7; perhaps TRBD2 as D (6 bases). CDR1 is MRHNA and CDR2 is SNTAGT in the germline V gene. The CDR3 contains 12 residues. V shed 10 bases and J shed 5 bases, with 15 bases lying between them. The CDR3 nucleotides are TGTGCCATACGGAGGGCTCTGGACGAGCAGTACTTC. Translating gives CAIRRALDEQYF.

V is TRBV5-4 and J is TRBJ2-7; D is uncertain. Germline V lookup: CDR1 SGHNT, CDR2 YYREEE (reference sequence). CDR3 size: 14 residues. Between the trimmed V and J ends, which lost 0 bases and 7 bases, there was a span of 14 bases. CDR3 sequence (DNA): TGTGCCAGCAGCTTGGACCAACAATATCGGGAGCAGTACTTC. This sequence encodes CASSLDQQYREQYF.